Sequencing of this T cell receptor (beta chain) was carried out in a study of technical replicates of blood from a few donors. Germline CDR1 is SEHNR and CDR2 is FQNEAQ (reference sequence). The CDR3 spans 12 residues. V lost 9 bases and J 2 bases, leaving 10 bases between the germline ends. Clones were sequenced by immunoSEQ multiplex PCR, and TCRdb holds only the in-frame ones, with some missing. Here the sample spans 75,000 or so clones, around 92% being singletons. This receptor was identified in a human donor in good health. Sequenced material: T cells isolated from PBMCs. The V call is TRBV7-9, the J call TRBJ1-1, with D perhaps TRBD1 (5 bases). CDR3 region: CASSQGNTEAFF. The CDR3 DNA is TGTGCCAGTTCTCAGGGTAACACTGAAGCTTTCTTT.